These 8 T cell receptor beta chains share one sample of origin, sequenced in a study of blood T cell repertoires in COVID-19. Sequencing was performed with immunoSEQ multiplex PCR; in TCRdb, only in-frame clones are kept and a portion is missing. Of approximately 500,000 clones in the sample, 80% to 90% were seen once. Sequencing was done on a sample of peripheral blood. All receptors come from a human donor in a cohort sampled during active COVID-19.

This clone was observed once. The rearrangement uses TRBV28 and TRBJ2-7, with 9 bases matching TRBD1. Trimming took 4 bases from V and 3 from J; bases not matched to a gene: 10. The CDR3 length is 16 residues. The germline V gene has CDR1 MDHEN and CDR2 SYDVKM. The CDR3 sequence is CASSSIPGQGLYEQYF. The CDR3 nucleotides read TGTGCCAGCAGTTCCATCCCCGGACAGGGGCTCTACGAGCAGTACTTC.

The rearrangement links TRBV19 to TRBJ1-2; TRBD1 is a possible D gene (5 bases). V dropped 5 bases and J dropped 3 bases, with 19 bases sitting between them. This CDR3 comprises 16 residues. Germline V CDR1 and CDR2: LNHDA, SQIVND (reference sequence). In DNA, the CDR3 is TGTGCCAGTAGTTCCCCGGGGACTCCCTCTCACTATGGCTACACCTTC. It is translated as CASSSPGTPSHYGYTF.

This clone was observed once. The genes are TRBV18 and TRBJ1-1; TRBD1 might be the D (6 bases). The CDR3 spans 15 residues. Trimming removed 3 bases from V and 1 base from J, with 12 bases in between. Looked up from germline, CDR1 is KGHSH and CDR2 is LQKENI. CDR3 residues: CASSPTQGKNTEAFF. In nucleotides, the CDR3 is TGTGCCAGCTCACCGACACAGGGAAAGAACACTGAAGCTTTCTTT.

The chain has TRBV19 and TRBJ2-6; D gene ambiguous. V was trimmed by 1 base and J by 0 bases, leaving 4 bases between them. Germline V gene data show CDR1 as LNHDA and CDR2 as SQIVND (reference sequence). The length of the CDR3 is 15 residues. The CDR3 bases are TGTGCCAGTAGTATAGTCAACTCTGGGGCCAACGTCCTGACTTTC. Encoded protein: CASSIVNSGANVLTF.

The chain couples TRBV5-6 to TRBJ2-2; TRBD1 is a possible D gene (6 bases). Looked up from germline, CDR1 is SGHDT and CDR2 is YYEEEE. Trimming removed 4 bases from V and 5 bases from J, with 12 bases in between. CDR3 length equals 14 residues. The CDR3 is CASSVFTGTGELFF. The CDR3 bases are TGTGCCAGCAGCGTTTTTACAGGGACCGGGGAGCTGTTTTTT.

This clone was observed a single time. The J gene is TRBJ1-1, the V gene TRBV4-2; 8 bases are a match to TRBD1. This CDR3 spans 14 amino acids. CDR1 is LGHNA and CDR2 is YNFKEQ in the germline V gene. The V and J ends lost 4 bases and 8 bases, in that order; junction bases with no gene match: 9. The DNA for the CDR3 is TGTGCCAGCAGCCGAGGACAGGGCACCGCCGAAGCTTTCTTT. Translated, it gives CASSRGQGTAEAFF.

V gene TRBV4-3 combines with J gene TRBJ1-4; D unclear. Germline CDR1 LGHNA, CDR2 YSLEER. The germline V and J ends were trimmed by 0 bases and 0 bases, with 14 bases remaining between them. This CDR3 is 18 amino acids long. The CDR3 sequence: CASSQDVSADATNEKLFF. CDR3 coding DNA: TGCGCCAGCAGCCAAGATGTGAGCGCTGATGCAACTAATGAAAAACTGTTTTTT.

The genes are TRBV4-2 and TRBJ1-1; 7 bases agree with TRBD1. CDR1 LGHNA and CDR2 YNFKEQ come from the germline V gene. V was clipped by 1 base and J by 1 base; unmatched bases: 6. The CDR3 loop spans 16 amino acids. The CDR3 DNA reads TGTGCCAGCAGCCAAGGCCTCCGGACAGGGAACACTGAAGCTTTCTTT. Protein product: CASSQGLRTGNTEAFF.